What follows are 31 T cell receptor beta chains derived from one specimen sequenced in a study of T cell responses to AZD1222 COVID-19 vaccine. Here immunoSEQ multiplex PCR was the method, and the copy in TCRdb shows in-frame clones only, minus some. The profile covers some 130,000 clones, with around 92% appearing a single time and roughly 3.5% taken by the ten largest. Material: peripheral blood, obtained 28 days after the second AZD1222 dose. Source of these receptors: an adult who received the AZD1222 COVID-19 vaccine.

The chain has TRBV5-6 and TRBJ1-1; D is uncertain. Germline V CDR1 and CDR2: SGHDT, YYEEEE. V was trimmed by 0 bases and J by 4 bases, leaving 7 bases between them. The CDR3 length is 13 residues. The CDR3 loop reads CASSLGSATEAFF. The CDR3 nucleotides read TGTGCCAGCAGCTTGGGGAGCGCCACTGAAGCTTTCTTT.

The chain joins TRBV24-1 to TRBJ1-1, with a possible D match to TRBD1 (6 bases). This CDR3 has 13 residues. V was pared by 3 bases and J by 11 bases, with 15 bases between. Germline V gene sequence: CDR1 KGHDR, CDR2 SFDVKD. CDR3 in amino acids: CATSDPGQGIAFF. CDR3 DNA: TGTGCCACCAGTGATCCGGGGCAGGGGATCGCTTTCTTT.

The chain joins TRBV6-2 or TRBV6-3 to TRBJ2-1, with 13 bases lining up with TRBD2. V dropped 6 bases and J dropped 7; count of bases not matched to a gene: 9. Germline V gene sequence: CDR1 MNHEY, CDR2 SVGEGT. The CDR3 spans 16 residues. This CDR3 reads CASRYPGLAGENEQFF. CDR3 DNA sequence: TGTGCCAGCAGGTACCCCGGACTAGCGGGAGAAAATGAGCAGTTCTTC.

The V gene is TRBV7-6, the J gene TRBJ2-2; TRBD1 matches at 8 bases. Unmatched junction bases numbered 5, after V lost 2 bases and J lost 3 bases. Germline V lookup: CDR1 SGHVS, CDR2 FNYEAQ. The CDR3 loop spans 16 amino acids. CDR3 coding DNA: TGTGCCAGCAGCTTACAGGGGGCAGGCGACACCGGGGAGCTGTTTTTT. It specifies CASSLQGAGDTGELFF.

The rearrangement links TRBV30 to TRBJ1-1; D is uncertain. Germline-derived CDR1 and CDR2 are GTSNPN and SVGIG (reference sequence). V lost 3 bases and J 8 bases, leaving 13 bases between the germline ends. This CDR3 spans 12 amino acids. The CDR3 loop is CAWSLSMGEAFF. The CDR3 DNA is TGTGCCTGGAGCCTAAGCATGGGAGAAGCTTTCTTT.

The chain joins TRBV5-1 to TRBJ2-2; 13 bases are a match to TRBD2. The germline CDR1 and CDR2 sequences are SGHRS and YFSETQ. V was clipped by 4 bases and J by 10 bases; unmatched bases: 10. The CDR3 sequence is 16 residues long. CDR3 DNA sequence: TGCGCCAGCAGCCCCCTTACTAGCGGGAGGGCCTCGGAGCTGTTTTTT. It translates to CASSPLTSGRASELFF.

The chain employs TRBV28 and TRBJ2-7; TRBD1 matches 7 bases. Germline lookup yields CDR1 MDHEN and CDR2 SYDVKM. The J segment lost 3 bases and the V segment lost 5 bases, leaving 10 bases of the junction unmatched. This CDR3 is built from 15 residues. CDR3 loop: CASSRTGAENYEQYF. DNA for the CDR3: TGTGCCAGCAGTCGAACAGGGGCAGAGAACTACGAGCAGTACTTC.

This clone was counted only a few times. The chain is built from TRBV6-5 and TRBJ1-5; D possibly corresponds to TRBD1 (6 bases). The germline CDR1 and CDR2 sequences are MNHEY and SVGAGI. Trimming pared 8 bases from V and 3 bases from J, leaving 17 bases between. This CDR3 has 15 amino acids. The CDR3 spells CASGIGGAINQPQHF. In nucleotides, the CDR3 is TGTGCCAGCGGGATAGGGGGGGCCATCAATCAGCCCCAGCATTTT.

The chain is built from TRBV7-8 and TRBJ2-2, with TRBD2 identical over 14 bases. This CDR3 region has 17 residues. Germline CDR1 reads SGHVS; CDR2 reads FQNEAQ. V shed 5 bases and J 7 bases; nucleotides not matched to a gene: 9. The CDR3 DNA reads TGTGCCAGCAGCCCGACTAGCGGGAGGGCCAAAGGCGGGGAGCTGTTTTTT. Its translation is CASSPTSGRAKGGELFF.

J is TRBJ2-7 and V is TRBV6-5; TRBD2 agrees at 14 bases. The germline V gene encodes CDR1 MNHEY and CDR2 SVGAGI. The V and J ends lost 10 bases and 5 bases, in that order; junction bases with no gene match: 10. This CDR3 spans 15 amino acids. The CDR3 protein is CATTGTSGSSDEQYF. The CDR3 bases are TGTGCCACCACCGGGACTAGCGGGAGTAGCGACGAGCAGTACTTC.

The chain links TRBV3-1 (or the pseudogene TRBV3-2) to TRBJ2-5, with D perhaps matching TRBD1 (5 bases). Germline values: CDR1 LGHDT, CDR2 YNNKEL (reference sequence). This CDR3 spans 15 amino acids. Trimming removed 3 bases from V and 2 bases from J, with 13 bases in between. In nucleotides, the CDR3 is TGTGCCAGCAGCCACCAAGGGGCTAGTCAAGAGACCCAGTACTTC. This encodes CASSHQGASQETQYF.

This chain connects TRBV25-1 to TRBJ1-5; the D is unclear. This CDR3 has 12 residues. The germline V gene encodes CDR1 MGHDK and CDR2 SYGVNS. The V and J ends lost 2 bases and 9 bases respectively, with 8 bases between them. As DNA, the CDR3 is TGTGCCAGCAGTGAAGGGCCTCGGCCCCAGCATTTT. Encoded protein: CASSEGPRPQHF.

The CDR3 sequence is CASSYHVRGVTEAFF. For the CDR3, the DNA is TGTGCCAGCAGTTACCACGTCAGGGGTGTCACTGAAGCTTTCTTT. V gene TRBV6-2 or TRBV6-3 combines with J gene TRBJ1-1; a weak D match, TRBD1 (6 bases). The V and J ends lost 2 bases and 4 bases respectively, with 14 bases between them. There are 15 residues in the CDR3. The germline V gene encodes CDR1 MNHEY and CDR2 SVGEGT.

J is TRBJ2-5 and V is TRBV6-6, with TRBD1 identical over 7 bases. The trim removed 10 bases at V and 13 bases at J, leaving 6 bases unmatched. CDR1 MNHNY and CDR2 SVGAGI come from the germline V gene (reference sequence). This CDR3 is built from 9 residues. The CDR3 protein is CATGTELYF. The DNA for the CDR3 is TGTGCCACGGGGACAGAATTGTACTTC.

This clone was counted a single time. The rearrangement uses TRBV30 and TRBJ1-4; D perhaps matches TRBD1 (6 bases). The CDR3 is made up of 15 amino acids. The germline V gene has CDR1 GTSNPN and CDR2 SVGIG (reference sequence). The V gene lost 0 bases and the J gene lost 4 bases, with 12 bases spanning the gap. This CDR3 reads CAWSVQGLFNEKLFF. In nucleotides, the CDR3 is TGTGCCTGGAGTGTACAGGGACTTTTTAATGAAAAACTGTTTTTT.

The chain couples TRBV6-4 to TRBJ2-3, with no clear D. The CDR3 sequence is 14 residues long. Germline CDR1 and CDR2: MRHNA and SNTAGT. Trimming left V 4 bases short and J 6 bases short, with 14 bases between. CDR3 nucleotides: TGTGCCAGCAGTGCACGTGGCTCCCGGGATACGCAGTATTTT. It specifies CASSARGSRDTQYF.

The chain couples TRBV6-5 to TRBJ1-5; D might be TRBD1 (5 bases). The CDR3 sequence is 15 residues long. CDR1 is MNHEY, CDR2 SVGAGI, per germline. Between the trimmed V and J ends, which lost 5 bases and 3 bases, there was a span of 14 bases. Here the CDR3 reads CASSRDWGTNQPQHF. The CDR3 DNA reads TGTGCCAGCAGTCGAGACTGGGGGACCAATCAGCCCCAGCATTTT.

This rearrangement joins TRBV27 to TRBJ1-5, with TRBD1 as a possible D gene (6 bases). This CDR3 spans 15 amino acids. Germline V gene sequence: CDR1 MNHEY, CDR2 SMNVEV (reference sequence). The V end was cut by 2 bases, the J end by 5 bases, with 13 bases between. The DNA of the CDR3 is TGTGCCAGCAGTTTAAAGGGAGGGGGACATCAGCCCCAGCATTTT. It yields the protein CASSLKGGGHQPQHF.

For the CDR3, the DNA is TGTGCCAGCAGCTTGGACACAGGGCAAGAGGGGGGCTACACCTTC. Translation gives CASSLDTGQEGGYTF. The chain employs TRBV5-4 and TRBJ1-2, with D perhaps TRBD1 (6 bases). Germline values: CDR1 SGHNT, CDR2 YYREEE (reference sequence). The CDR3 is made up of 15 amino acids. The germline V and J ends were trimmed by 0 bases and 8 bases, with 17 bases remaining between them.

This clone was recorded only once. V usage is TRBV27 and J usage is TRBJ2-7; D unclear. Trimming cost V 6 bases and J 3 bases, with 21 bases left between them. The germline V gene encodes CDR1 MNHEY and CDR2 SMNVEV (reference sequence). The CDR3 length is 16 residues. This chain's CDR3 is CASRAAGSHPSYEQYF. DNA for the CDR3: TGTGCCAGCAGAGCAGCCGGGTCCCACCCCAGCTACGAGCAGTACTTC.

This CDR3 reads CASSLGQPGPQHF. CDR3 nucleotide sequence: TGTGCCAGCAGCCTGGGACAGCCGGGCCCCCAGCATTTT. V is TRBV3-1 (or the pseudogene TRBV3-2) and J is TRBJ1-5; 7 positions agree with TRBD1. V dropped 4 bases and J dropped 10; count of bases not matched to a gene: 7. The CDR3 has 13 amino acids. The germline gives CDR1 LGHDT, CDR2 YNNKEL (reference sequence).

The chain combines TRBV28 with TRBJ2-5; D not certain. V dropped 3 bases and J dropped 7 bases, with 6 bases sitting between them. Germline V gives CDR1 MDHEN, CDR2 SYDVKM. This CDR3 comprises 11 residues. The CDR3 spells CASSFLGTQYF. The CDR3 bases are TGTGCCAGCAGTTTTCTGGGGACCCAGTACTTC.

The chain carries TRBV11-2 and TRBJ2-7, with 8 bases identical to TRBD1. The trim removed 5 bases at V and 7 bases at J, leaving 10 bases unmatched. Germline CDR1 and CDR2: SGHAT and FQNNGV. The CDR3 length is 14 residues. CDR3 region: CASSPPGQGGEQYF. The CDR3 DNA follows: TGTGCCAGCAGCCCTCCTGGACAGGGAGGTGAGCAGTACTTC.

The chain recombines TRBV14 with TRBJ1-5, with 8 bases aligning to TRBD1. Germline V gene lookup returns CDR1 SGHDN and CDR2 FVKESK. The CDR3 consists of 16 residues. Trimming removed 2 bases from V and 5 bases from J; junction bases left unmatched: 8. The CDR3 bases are TGTGCCAGCAGCCAAACGGACAGGGATCGGCATCAGCCCCAGCATTTT. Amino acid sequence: CASSQTDRDRHQPQHF.

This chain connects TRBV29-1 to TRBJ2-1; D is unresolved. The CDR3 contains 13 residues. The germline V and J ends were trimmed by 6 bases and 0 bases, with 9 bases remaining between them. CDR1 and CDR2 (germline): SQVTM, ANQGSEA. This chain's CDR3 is CSVTRSSYNEQFF. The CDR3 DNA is TGCAGCGTCACCCGGAGCTCCTACAATGAGCAGTTCTTC.

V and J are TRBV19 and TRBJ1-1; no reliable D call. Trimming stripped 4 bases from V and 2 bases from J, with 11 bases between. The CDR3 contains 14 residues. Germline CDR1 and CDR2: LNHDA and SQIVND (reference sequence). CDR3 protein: CASSRPRTNTEAFF. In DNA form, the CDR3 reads TGTGCCAGTAGTAGGCCAAGAACTAACACTGAAGCTTTCTTT.

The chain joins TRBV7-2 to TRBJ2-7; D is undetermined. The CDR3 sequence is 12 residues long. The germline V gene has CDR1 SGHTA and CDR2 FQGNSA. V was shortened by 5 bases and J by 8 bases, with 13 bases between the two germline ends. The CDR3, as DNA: TGTGCCAGCAGCCCCGGGCCCTTTAAGCAGTACTTC. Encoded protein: CASSPGPFKQYF.

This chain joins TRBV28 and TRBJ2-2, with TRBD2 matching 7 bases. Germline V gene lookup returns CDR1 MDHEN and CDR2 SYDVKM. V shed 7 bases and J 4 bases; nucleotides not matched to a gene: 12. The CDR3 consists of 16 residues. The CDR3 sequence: CASTRAGVVGTGELFF. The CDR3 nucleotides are TGTGCCAGCACCCGGGCGGGAGTAGTTGGCACCGGGGAGCTGTTTTTT.

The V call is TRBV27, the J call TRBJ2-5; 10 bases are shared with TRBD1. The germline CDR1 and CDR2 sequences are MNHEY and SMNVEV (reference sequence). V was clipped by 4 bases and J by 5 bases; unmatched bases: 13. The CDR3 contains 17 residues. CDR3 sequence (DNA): TGTGCCAGCAGTTCTGGACAGGGGGTTTCAGGGACGGAGACCCAGTACTTC. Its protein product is CASSSGQGVSGTETQYF.

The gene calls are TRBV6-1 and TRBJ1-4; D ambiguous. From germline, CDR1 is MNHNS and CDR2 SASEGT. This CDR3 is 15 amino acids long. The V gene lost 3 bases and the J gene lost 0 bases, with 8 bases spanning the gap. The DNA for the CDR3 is TGTGCCAGCAGTGAGGTCCTTCCAACTAATGAAAAACTGTTTTTT. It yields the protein CASSEVLPTNEKLFF.

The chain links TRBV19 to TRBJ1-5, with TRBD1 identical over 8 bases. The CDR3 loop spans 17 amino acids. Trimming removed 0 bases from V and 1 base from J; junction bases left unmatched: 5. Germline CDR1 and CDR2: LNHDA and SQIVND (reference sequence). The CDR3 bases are TGTGCCAGTAGTATAGATGACAGGGGTTTGAGCAATCAGCCCCAGCATTTT. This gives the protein CASSIDDRGLSNQPQHF.